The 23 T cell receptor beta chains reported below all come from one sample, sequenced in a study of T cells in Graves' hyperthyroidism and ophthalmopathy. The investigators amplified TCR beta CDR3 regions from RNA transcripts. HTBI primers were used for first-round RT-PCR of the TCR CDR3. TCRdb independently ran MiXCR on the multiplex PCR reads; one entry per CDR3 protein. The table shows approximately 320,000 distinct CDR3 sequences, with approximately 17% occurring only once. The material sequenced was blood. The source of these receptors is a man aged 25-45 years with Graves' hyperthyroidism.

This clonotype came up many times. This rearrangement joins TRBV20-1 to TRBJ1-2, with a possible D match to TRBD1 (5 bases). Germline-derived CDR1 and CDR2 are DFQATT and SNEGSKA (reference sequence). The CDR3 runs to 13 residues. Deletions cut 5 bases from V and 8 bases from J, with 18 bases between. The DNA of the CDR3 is TGCAGTGCTCCATTCCGAGGGACGGGGGGCTACACCTTC. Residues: CSAPFRGTGGYTF.

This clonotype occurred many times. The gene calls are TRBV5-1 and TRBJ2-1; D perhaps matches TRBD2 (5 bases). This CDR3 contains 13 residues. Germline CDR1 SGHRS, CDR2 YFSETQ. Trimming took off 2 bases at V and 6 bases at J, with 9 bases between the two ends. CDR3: CASSLGAVNEQFF. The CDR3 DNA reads TGCGCCAGCAGCTTAGGAGCGGTCAATGAGCAGTTCTTC.

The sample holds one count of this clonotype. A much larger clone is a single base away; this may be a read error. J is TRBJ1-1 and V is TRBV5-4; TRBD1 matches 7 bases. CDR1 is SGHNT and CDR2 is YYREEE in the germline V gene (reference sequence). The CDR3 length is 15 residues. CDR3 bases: TGTGCCAACAGCTTGGGGGACAGAAGTAACACTGAAGCTTTCTTT. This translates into CANSLGDRSNTEAFF.

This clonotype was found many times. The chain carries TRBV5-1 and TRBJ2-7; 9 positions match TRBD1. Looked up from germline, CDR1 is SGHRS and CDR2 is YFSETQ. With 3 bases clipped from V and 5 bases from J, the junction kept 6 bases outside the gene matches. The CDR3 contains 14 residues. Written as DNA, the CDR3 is TGCGCCAGCAGCTGGACAGGGGAATCCAACGAGCAGTACTTC. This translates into CASSWTGESNEQYF.

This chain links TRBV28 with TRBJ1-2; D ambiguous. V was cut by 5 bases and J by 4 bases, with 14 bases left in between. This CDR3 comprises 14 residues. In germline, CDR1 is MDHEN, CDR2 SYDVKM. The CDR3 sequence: CASSPRVGGYGYTF. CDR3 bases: TGTGCCAGCAGTCCCCGGGTGGGCGGCTATGGCTACACCTTC.

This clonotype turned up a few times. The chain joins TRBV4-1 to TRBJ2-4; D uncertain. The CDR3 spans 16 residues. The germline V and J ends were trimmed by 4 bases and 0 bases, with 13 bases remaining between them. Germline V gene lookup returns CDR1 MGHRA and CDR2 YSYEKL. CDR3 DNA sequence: TGCGCCAGCAGCCCTTCCACAGTCCTAGCCAAAAACATTCAGTACTTC. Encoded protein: CASSPSTVLAKNIQYF.

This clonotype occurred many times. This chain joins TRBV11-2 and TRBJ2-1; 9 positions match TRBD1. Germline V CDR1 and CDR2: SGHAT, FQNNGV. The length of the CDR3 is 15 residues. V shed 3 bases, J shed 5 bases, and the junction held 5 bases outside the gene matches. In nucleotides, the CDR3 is TGTGCCAGCAGCTTCCGGGACAGGGCCGACAATGAGCAGTTCTTC. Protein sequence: CASSFRDRADNEQFF.

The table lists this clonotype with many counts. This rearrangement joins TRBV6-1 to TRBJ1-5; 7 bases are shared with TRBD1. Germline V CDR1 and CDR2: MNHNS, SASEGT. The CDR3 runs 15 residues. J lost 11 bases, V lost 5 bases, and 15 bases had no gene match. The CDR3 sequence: CASSTRTGHNVAQHF. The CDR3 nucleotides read TGTGCCAGCAGTACAAGGACAGGCCACAATGTCGCCCAGCATTTT.

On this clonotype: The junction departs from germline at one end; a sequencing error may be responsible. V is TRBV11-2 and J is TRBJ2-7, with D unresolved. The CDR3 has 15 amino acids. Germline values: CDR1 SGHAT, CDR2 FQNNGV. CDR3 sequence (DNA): TGTGCCAGCAACCCCTGGCCAACCGTTGGCTACGAGCTGTACTTC. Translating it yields CASNPWPTVGYELYF. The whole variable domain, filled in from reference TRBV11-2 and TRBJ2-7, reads EAGVAQSPRYKIIEKRQSVAFWCNPISGHATLYWYQQILGQGPKLLIQFQNNGVVDDSQLPKDRFSAERLKGVDSTLKIQPAKLEDSAVYLCASNPWPTVGYELYFGPGTRLTVT.

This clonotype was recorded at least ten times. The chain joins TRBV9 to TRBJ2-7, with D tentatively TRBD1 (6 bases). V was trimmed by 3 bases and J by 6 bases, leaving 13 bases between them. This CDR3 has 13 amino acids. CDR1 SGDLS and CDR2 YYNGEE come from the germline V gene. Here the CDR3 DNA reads TGTGCCAGCAGCGCCATCGGACAGTCCGAGCAGTACTTC. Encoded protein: CASSAIGQSEQYF.

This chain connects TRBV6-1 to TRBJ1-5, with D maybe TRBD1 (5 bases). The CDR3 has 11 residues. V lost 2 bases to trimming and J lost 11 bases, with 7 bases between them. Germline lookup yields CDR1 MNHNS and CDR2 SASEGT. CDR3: CASSEWGAQHF. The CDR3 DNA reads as TGTGCCAGCAGTGAATGGGGGGCCCAGCATTTT.

CDR3 loop: CASSQYRGSTGYEQYF. The DNA for the CDR3 is TGTGCCAGCAGCCAGTACCGGGGGTCGACAGGATACGAGCAGTACTTC. V usage is TRBV14 and J usage is TRBJ2-7; D may match TRBD1 or TRBD2 (6 bases each). Germline V gene lookup returns CDR1 SGHDN and CDR2 FVKESK. This CDR3 region has 16 residues. The V and J ends lost 3 bases and 4 bases respectively, with 19 bases between them.

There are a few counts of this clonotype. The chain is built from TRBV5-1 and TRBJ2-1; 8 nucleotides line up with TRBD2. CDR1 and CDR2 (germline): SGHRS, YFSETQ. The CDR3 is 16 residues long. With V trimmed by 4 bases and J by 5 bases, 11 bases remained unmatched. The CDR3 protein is CASSVGSGSKNNEQFF. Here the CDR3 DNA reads TGCGCCAGCAGCGTAGGGAGCGGGAGTAAAAACAATGAGCAGTTCTTC.

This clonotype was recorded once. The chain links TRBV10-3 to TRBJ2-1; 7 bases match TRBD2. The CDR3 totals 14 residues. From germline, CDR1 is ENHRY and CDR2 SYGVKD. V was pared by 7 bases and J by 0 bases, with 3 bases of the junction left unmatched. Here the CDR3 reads CAITGGNSYNEQFF. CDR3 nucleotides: TGTGCCATCACCGGGGGGAACTCCTACAATGAGCAGTTCTTC.

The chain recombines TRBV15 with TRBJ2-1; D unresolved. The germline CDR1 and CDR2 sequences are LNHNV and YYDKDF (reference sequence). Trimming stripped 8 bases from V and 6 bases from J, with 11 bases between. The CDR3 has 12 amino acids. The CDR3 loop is CATGRVPNEQFF. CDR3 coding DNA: TGTGCCACCGGTCGGGTCCCCAATGAGCAGTTCTTC.

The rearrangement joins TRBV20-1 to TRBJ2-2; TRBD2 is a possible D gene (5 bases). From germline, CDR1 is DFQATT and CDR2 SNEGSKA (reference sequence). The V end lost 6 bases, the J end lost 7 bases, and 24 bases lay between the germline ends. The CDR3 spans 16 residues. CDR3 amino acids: CSAPGPARIRGGELFF. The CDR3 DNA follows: TGCAGTGCGCCCGGCCCAGCGAGAATTCGGGGCGGGGAGCTGTTTTTT.

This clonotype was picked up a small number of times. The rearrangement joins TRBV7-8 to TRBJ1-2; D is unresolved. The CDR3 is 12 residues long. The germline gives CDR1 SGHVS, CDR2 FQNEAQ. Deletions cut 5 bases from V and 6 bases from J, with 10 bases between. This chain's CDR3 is CASSLWGDGYTF. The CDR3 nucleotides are TGTGCCAGCAGCCTTTGGGGTGATGGCTACACCTTC.

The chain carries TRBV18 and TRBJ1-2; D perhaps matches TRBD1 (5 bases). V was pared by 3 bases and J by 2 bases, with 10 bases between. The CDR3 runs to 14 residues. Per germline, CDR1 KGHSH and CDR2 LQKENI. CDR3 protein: CASSPARGNYGYTF. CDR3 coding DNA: TGTGCCAGCTCACCGGCACGGGGGAACTATGGCTACACCTTC.

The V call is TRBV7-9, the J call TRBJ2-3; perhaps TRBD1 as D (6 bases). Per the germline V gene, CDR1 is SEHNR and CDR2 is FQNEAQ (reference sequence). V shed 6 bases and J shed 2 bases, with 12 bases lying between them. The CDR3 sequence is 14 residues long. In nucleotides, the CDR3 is TGTGCCAGCAGTCGATCAGGGGCCACAGATACGCAGTATTTT. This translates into CASSRSGATDTQYF.

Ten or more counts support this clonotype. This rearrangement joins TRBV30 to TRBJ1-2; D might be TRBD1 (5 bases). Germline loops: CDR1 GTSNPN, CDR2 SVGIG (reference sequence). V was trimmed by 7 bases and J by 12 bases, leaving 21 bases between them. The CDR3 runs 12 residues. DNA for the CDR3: TGTGCCTCCTACCGGGACGGAGGACCTGACACCTTC. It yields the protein CASYRDGGPDTF.

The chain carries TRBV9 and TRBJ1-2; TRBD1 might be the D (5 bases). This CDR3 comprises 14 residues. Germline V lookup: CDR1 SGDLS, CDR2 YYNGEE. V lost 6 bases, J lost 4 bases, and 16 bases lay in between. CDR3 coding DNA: TGTGCCAGCAACAAATTTGACAGCCGCTATGGCTACACCTTC. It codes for CASNKFDSRYGYTF.

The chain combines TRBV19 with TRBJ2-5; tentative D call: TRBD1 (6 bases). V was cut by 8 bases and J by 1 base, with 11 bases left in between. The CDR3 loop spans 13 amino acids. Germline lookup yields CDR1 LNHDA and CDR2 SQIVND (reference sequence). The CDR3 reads CASSGDTQETQYF. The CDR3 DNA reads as TGTGCCAGTTCTGGGGACACCCAAGAGACCCAGTACTTC. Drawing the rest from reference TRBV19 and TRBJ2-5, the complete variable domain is DGGITQSPKYLFRKEGQNVTLSCEQNLNHDAMYWYRQDPGQGLRLIYYSQIVNDFQKGDIAEGYSVSREKKESFPLTVTSAQKNPTAFYLCASSGDTQETQYFGPGTRLLVL.

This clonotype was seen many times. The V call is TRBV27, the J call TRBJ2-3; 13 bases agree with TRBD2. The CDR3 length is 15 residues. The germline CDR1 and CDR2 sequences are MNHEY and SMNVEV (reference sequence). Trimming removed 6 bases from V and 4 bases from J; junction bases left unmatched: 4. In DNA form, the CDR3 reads TGTGCCAGCAGACGACTAGCGGGAGGTTCAGATACGCAGTATTTT. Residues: CASRRLAGGSDTQYF.